This T cell receptor beta chain was identified in a study of blood T cell repertoires in COVID-19. Repertoires were generated with immunoSEQ multiplex PCR, while TCRdb's copy carries only in-frame clones and drops some. The profile shows about 160,000 clones, around 84% of them singletons. Per germline, CDR1 SGDLS and CDR2 YYNGEE. The CDR3 is 16 residues long. Between the trimmed V and J ends, which lost 2 bases and 2 bases, there was a span of 16 bases. This chain links TRBV9 with TRBJ1-2; perhaps TRBD1 as D (6 bases). The source of this sequence is a human donor with acute or convalescent COVID-19. The donor label of this sample is uncertain. The sequenced sample consisted of peripheral blood. The CDR3 protein is CASSVNLDSWNYGYTF. Here the CDR3 DNA reads TGTGCCAGCAGCGTCAACCTGGACAGCTGGAACTATGGCTACACCTTC.